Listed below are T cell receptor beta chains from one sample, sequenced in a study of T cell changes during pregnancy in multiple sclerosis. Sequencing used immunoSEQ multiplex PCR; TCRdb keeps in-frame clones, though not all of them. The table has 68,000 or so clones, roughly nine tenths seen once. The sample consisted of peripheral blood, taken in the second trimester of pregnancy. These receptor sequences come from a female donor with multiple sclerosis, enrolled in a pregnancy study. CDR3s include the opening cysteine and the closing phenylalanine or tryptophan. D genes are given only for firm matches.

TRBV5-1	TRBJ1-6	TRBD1	TGCGCCAGCAGCTTACAGGGGGCGTATAATTCACCCCTCCACTTT	CASSLQGAYNSPLHF
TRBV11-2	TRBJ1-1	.	TGTGCCAGCAGCACTACCCCACCTGAAGCTTTCTTT	CASSTTPPEAFF
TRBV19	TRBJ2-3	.	TGTGCCAGTAGTATGTTCCCCCTCAACAGTGTCGGCACAGATACGCAGTATTTT	CASSMFPLNSVGTDTQYF
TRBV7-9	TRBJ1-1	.	TGTGCCAGCAGCGAGGGCTGGGGCACTGAAGCTTTCTTT	CASSEGWGTEAFF
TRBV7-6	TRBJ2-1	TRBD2	TGTGCCAGCAGTAGACTAGCGGGGGGCTCTGAGCAGTTCTTC	CASSRLAGGSEQFF
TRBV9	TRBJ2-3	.	TGTGCCAGCAGCGTAGATAGGGGAAGGGATACGCAGTATTTT	CASSVDRGRDTQYF
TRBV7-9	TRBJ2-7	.	TGTGCCAGCAGCTTAGGGGGACAGCGGGAGTACTTC	CASSLGGQREYF
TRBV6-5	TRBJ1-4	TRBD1	TGTGCCAGCAGACAGGGGGCAGGAACTAATGAAAAACTGTTTTTT	CASRQGAGTNEKLFF
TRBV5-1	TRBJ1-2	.	TGCGCCAGCAGCTACTTCCGCGGTTATGGCTACACCTTC	CASSYFRGYGYTF
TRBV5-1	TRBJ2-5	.	TGCGCCAGCAGCCTAACTACAAACATTAATATTCAAGAGACCCAGTACTTC	CASSLTTNINIQETQYF
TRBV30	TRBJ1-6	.	TGTGCCTGGAAAGAACCTACGGGATATAATTCACCCCTCCACTTT	CAWKEPTGYNSPLHF
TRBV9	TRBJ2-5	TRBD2	TGTGCCAGCAGCGTAGAAGGGACTAGCCTGGAGACCCAGTACTTC	CASSVEGTSLETQYF
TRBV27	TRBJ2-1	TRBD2	TGTGCCAGCAGGAGTAGCGGGGGGGCCGCGTACAATGAGCAGTTCTTC	CASRSSGGAAYNEQFF
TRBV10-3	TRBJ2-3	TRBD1	TGTGCCATCAGGCCTCGGGGAGAGCCGGGACAGTGGACAGATACGCAGTATTTT	CAIRPRGEPGQWTDTQYF
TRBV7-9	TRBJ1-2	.	TGTGCCAGCAGCTTCGCGGAGGGACTCTATGGCTACACCTTC	CASSFAEGLYGYTF
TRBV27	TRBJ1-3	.	TGTGCCAGCAGGCCCAGACAGAGTGTTGGATCTGGAAACACCATATATTTT	CASRPRQSVGSGNTIYF
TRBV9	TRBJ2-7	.	TGTGCCAGCAGCGTAGTGTCTAGTCCGTCCCACGAGCAGTACTTC	CASSVVSSPSHEQYF
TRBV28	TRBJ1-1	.	TGTGCCAGCAGTTTATACTTGAACACTGAAGCTTTCTTT	CASSLYLNTEAFF
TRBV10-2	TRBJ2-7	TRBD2	TGCGCCAGCGGGCTAGCGGGTTACGAGCAGTACTTC	CASGLAGYEQYF
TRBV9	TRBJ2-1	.	TGTGCCAGCAGCGAGCCACAGGGAAATGAGCAGTTCTTC	CASSEPQGNEQFF
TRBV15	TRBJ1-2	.	TGTGCCACCAGCACTCGGGGAAACTCACGCTACACCTTC	CATSTRGNSRYTF
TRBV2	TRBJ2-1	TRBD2	TGTGCCAGCAGTGCGAAGGATTTGACTAGCGGGGGGGAGCAGTTCTTC	CASSAKDLTSGGEQFF
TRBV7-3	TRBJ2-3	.	TGTGCCAGCAGCTTGCCCACTATTCGTTCCGCAGATACGCAGTATTTT	CASSLPTIRSADTQYF
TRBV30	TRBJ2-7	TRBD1	TGTGCCTGGAGACGGGACAGGGGCTACGAGCAGTACTTC	CAWRRDRGYEQYF
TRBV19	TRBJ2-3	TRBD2	TGTGCCAGTAGTCCCGGACTAGTGACAGATACGCAGTATTTT	CASSPGLVTDTQYF
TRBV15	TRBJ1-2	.	TGTGCCACCAGCAGAGAGGCTTCCTATGGCTACACCTTC	CATSREASYGYTF
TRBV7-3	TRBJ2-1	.	TGTGCCAGCAGCGTCACTAGTAGCCTAGGGAATGAGCAGTTCTTC	CASSVTSSLGNEQFF
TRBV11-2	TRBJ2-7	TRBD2	TGTGCCAGCAGCTTAGCCCAAACTAGCGGGGCCAACCTCTACGAGCAGTACTTC	CASSLAQTSGANLYEQYF
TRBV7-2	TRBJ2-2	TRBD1	TGTGCCAGCAGCGAACAGGGGGCGGCGGGCGGGGAGCTGTTTTTT	CASSEQGAAGGELFF
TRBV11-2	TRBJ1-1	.	TGTGCCAGCAGCCCGCAGGGGAGGGGGGCGAACACTGAAGCTTTCTTT	CASSPQGRGANTEAFF